This paragraph reports one TCR beta chain. The antigen remains undetermined. The sample comes from a study of OX40 agonist ivuxolimab in advanced cancers. Overall study: Hepatocellular carcinoma, melanoma, renal cell or head and neck cancer was diagnosed in the dose-escalation patients. Study conclusions and caveats: The study found that CD8+ T cells averaged more expanded clones than CD4+.

The investigators sampled blood at baseline, at cycle 4 day 1, and at cycle 7 day 1. The V gene lost 3 bases and the J gene lost 2 bases, with 14 bases spanning the gap. CDR1 and CDR2 (germline): MNHEY, SVGAGI. The CDR3 is 16 amino acids. Data came from immunoSEQ multiplex PCR; TCRdb stores just in-frame clones and leaves some out. The data show roughly 41,000 clones, about 91% seen once. The input for sequencing was CD4+ or CD8+ T cells sorted from blood, taken in a trial of the OX40 agonist ivuxolimab. The chain recombines TRBV6-5 with TRBJ1-3; D uncertain. This sequence was found in an adult with an advanced solid tumor such as melanoma, head and neck, liver or kidney cancer. The CDR3 DNA is TGTGCCAGCAGTTATAATCCAACAATGCCTGGAAACACCATATATTTT. Translating gives CASSYNPTMPGNTIYF.